The source of this T cell receptor beta chain is a study of early stage breast cancer tumors. Trimming at V came to 3 bases and at J to 4 bases, leaving 6 bases not matched to a gene. The CDR3 sequence is 15 residues long. Germline lookup yields CDR1 SGHTA and CDR2 FQGNSA. Profiled with immunoSEQ multiplex PCR; TCRdb holds only in-frame clones, not every one. Of roughly 58,000 clones listed, around nine tenths are singletons. The chain couples TRBV7-2 to TRBJ1-1, with 9 bases fitting TRBD1. Sequencing was done on a sample of blood. The receptor's source is a person aged 65 to 79 with breast cancer. The CDR3 here is CASSFTGGSGTEAFF. The CDR3, as DNA: TGTGCCAGCAGCTTTACAGGGGGCAGTGGCACTGAAGCTTTCTTT.